This record covers a single T cell receptor beta chain. The antigen is not known. The data belong to a study of cytomegalovirus exposure and HLA in healthy donors. Assay: immunoSEQ multiplex PCR; the TCRdb copy retains only in-frame clones and omits some. This sample yields some 84,000 clones, of which roughly 88% are seen a single time; 2.1% belongs to the top ten. The CDR3 is 18 residues long. After removal of 7 bases from V and 1 base from J, the junction contained 15 bases not matched to a gene. Germline CDR1 and CDR2: LNHDA and SQIVND (reference sequence). Findings and limits, study-wide: High specificity and sensitivity for cytomegalovirus status were reported for the classifier. TCR beta chains numbering some 160 were designated cytomegalovirus-associated. In vitro checks showed that a few CMV-associated chains really do target CMV antigens.

The validation cohort, a group of some 120 subjects, included the donors and was separate from the approximately 680-subject first cohort. The chain couples TRBV19 to TRBJ1-1, with TRBD1 matching over 10 bases. The sequence was collected from a man aged 30-40 years in good health and CMV-seronegative. Sample: PBMCs. CDR3 region: CASTRKPGQGSRNTEAFF. CDR3 sequence (DNA): TGTGCCAGTACCAGAAAGCCGGGACAGGGGTCGAGGAACACTGAAGCTTTCTTT.